This TCR beta chain comes out of a study of post-analysis software for immune sequencing data. Overall study findings and caveats: Patients showed TRBV5-6, TRBV5-1 and TRBV20-1 among a handful of TRBV segments more frequent than in controls.

cDNA libraries of TCR beta carried unique molecular identifiers. Each CDR3 protein gets one entry after TCRdb re-called the PCR reads with MiXCR. The profile covers more than 450,000 distinct CDR3 sequences, with roughly 34% appearing a single time and 4.5% to 7.5% taken by the ten largest. V dropped 2 bases and J dropped 5 bases, with 5 bases sitting between them. The CDR3 extends over 11 amino acids. Germline V gene sequence: CDR1 SQVTM, CDR2 ANQGSEA. In its sample, this clonotype was seen a few times. What it binds is not known. This receptor was taken from a girl aged 2 to 17 with multiple sclerosis. The specimen was blood. V usage is TRBV29-1 and J usage is TRBJ2-3; no clear D. The CDR3 region is CSVEFLDTQYF. CDR3 coding DNA: TGCAGCGTTGAATTCCTAGATACGCAGTATTTT.